This is a list of T cell receptor beta chains from one sample in a study of beta chain features in type 1 diabetes. Using immunoSEQ multiplex PCR, the repertoire was profiled, and TCRdb retains in-frame clones only, with some absent. The data show about half a million clones, with over 10% seen just once and about 0.045% held by the top ten. Material for sequencing was naive CD4+ T cells from blood. The receptors derive from a woman aged 18-29 years in good health. Both conserved end residues are trimmed from each CDR3.

v_gene	j_gene	CDR3aa
TRBV7-2	TRBJ2-5	ASSFQGGAQETQY
TRBV7-2	TRBJ2-2	ASSFRGARTGELF
TRBV7-2	TRBJ2-3	ASSSYEGSRTQY
TRBV15	TRBJ1-3	AIRQSSGNTIY
TRBV14	TRBJ2-7	ASSQGFRDGEQY
TRBV7-9	TRBJ2-1	ASKSGSYNEQF
TRBV14	TRBJ2-5	ASSRDPRETQY
TRBV11-3	TRBJ2-3	ASSPPTSGSGNTQY
TRBV7-2	TRBJ1-1	ASSLRRTANTEAF
TRBV7-9	TRBJ2-7	ASSSQAGSYEQY
TRBV10-3	TRBJ2-1	AISESGIAGKSEQF
TRBV14	TRBJ1-1	ASKPSEISRNTEAF